These 19 T cell receptor beta chains originate from one sample sequenced in a study of beta chain features in type 1 diabetes. Their antigens remain unidentified. The study's findings and limits: Type 1 diabetes patients had moderately but significantly shorter TCRB CDR3s in all four CD4+ subsets.

The isolated RNA, all of it, was reverse transcribed, so expressed TCRB transcripts were what got sequenced. Profiling relied on immunoSEQ multiplex PCR, and the TCRdb table lists in-frame clones only, not all of them. The sample carries around 180,000 clones, 7.8% recorded once. The source material was central memory CD4+ T cells from blood. The source of these receptors is a middle-aged woman with type 1 diabetes.

This clone was counted a few times. V usage is TRBV5-4 and J usage is TRBJ2-5; D might be TRBD2 (6 bases). The CDR3 is 16 residues long. Germline V lookup: CDR1 SGHNT, CDR2 YYREEE (reference sequence). V lost 2 bases, J lost 2 bases, and 16 bases lay in between. The CDR3 region is CASSLRLGPQQETQYF. CDR3 DNA sequence: TGTGCCAGCAGCTTACGACTAGGACCCCAACAAGAGACCCAGTACTTC.

This clone has more than one count but fewer than ten. This rearrangement joins TRBV5-1 to TRBJ2-1; D gene uncertain. There are 14 residues in the CDR3. Trimming removed 0 bases at V and 0 bases at J, with 4 bases between. Germline loops: CDR1 SGHRS, CDR2 YFSETQ. CDR3: CASSLGDSYNEQFF. CDR3 sequence (DNA): TGCGCCAGCAGCTTGGGAGACTCCTACAATGAGCAGTTCTTC.

The chain has TRBV9 and TRBJ1-2; 10 bases are shared with TRBD1. The germline V gene encodes CDR1 SGDLS and CDR2 YYNGEE. V lost 4 bases, J lost 2 bases, and 11 bases stayed unmatched. CDR3 length: 17 amino acids. As DNA, the CDR3 is TGTGCCAGCAGCCTCCCCCGGGACAGGGGTACGAACTATGGCTACACCTTC. Translation gives CASSLPRDRGTNYGYTF.

The chain carries TRBV4-1 and TRBJ2-3, with a tentative D call TRBD1 (5 bases). In germline, CDR1 is MGHRA, CDR2 YSYEKL. This CDR3 comprises 16 residues. V lost 0 bases, J lost 6 bases, and 16 bases lay in between. CDR3 coding DNA: TGCGCCAGCAGCCAAGAAGGGGCAGCTGGGTGGGATACGCAGTATTTT. It is translated as CASSQEGAAGWDTQYF.

This clone was picked up a small number of times. The gene calls are TRBV5-1 and TRBJ1-3; D not certain. V was cut by 4 bases and J by 3 bases, with 11 bases left in between. Looked up from germline, CDR1 is SGHRS and CDR2 is YFSETQ. The CDR3 is 14 amino acids. The CDR3 sequence: CASSPQFFGNTIYF. For the CDR3, the DNA is TGCGCCAGCAGCCCGCAGTTTTTTGGAAACACCATATATTTT.

CDR3 in amino acids: CASSRGLAGGPYNEQFF. The CDR3 DNA sequence: TGTGCCAGCAGCAGGGGACTAGCGGGAGGGCCTTACAATGAGCAGTTCTTC. This chain connects TRBV9 to TRBJ2-1, with TRBD2 matching 16 bases. This CDR3 is 17 amino acids long. Losses at the gene ends were 4 bases for V and 4 bases for J; bases not matched to a gene: 5. Germline values: CDR1 SGDLS, CDR2 YYNGEE.

This chain joins TRBV14 and TRBJ2-7, with 7 bases that match TRBD2. The CDR3 covers 13 residues. With V trimmed by 1 base and J by 4 bases, 1 base remained unmatched. The germline CDR1 and CDR2 sequences are SGHDN and FVKESK. CDR3 amino acids: CASSQGRGYEQYF. The CDR3 DNA reads as TGTGCCAGCAGCCAAGGGCGGGGGTACGAGCAGTACTTC.

This clone has more than one count but fewer than ten. This chain links TRBV28 with TRBJ2-1, with 12 bases identical to TRBD2. Per germline, CDR1 MDHEN and CDR2 SYDVKM. This CDR3 contains 16 residues. V lost 5 bases and J lost 10; bases outside the gene matches: 12. The CDR3 is CASSPPSGRARPEQFF. CDR3 bases: TGTGCCAGCAGTCCCCCTAGCGGGAGGGCCCGGCCCGAGCAGTTCTTC.

This clone occurred a few times. This chain joins TRBV28 and TRBJ2-7, with TRBD1 as a possible D gene (5 bases). This CDR3 region has 12 residues. Trimming shortened V by 4 bases and J by 4 bases, and 8 bases separated the two germline ends. Looked up from germline, CDR1 is MDHEN and CDR2 is SYDVKM. The CDR3 nucleotides read TGTGCCAGCAGTTCGGCAGGGTACGAGCAGTACTTC. Translating gives CASSSAGYEQYF.

There are a few counts of this clone. Other DNA sequences in this specimen translate into the identical CDR3. The J gene is TRBJ2-1, the V gene TRBV5-1; 7 bases align to TRBD2. The ends lost 0 bases at V and 0 bases at J; junction bases unmatched: 3. The CDR3 is 16 residues long. Germline lookup yields CDR1 SGHRS and CDR2 YFSETQ. CDR3 in amino acids: CASSLDGGGSYNEQFF. The DNA of the CDR3 is TGCGCCAGCAGCTTGGATGGGGGGGGCTCCTACAATGAGCAGTTCTTC.

This clone was seen ten or more times. The chain combines TRBV4-1 with TRBJ2-5, with a possible D match to TRBD2 (6 bases). CDR1 is MGHRA, CDR2 YSYEKL, per germline. CDR3 length: 16 residues. Trimming took 2 bases from V and 0 from J, leaving 13 bases between them. The CDR3 is CASSQSFGGNQETQYF. CDR3 bases: TGCGCCAGCAGCCAAAGTTTCGGGGGAAACCAAGAGACCCAGTACTTC.

This clone was seen a handful of times. The chain has TRBV28 and TRBJ1-2; 8 positions match TRBD1. V was pared by 2 bases and J by 8 bases, with 7 bases of the junction left unmatched. The CDR3 is made up of 14 amino acids. Germline-derived CDR1 and CDR2 are MDHEN and SYDVKM. CDR3 nucleotide sequence: TGTGCCAGCAGTTTAAGGACAGGGATAAGGGGCTACACCTTC. Protein sequence: CASSLRTGIRGYTF.

This clone appeared many times. The gene calls are TRBV29-1 and TRBJ1-5, with D possibly matching TRBD1 (5 bases). V dropped 6 bases and J dropped 4 bases, with 19 bases sitting between them. The length of the CDR3 is 15 residues. CDR1 is SQVTM and CDR2 is ANQGSEA in the germline V gene. The CDR3, as DNA: TGCAGCGTCCGGACACCCGGGCTTGGGAATCAGCCCCAGCATTTT. This encodes CSVRTPGLGNQPQHF.

In this sample, this clone turned up a few times. J is TRBJ2-1 and V is TRBV4-1, with D tentatively TRBD1 (6 bases). The CDR3 loop spans 18 amino acids. Trimming cost V 0 bases and J 1 base, with 16 bases left between them. From germline, CDR1 is MGHRA and CDR2 YSYEKL. This chain's CDR3 is CASSQDPRGRESYNEQFF. CDR3 nucleotides: TGCGCCAGCAGCCAAGACCCCAGGGGAAGGGAGTCCTACAATGAGCAGTTCTTC.

The chain carries TRBV7-7 and TRBJ2-1, with a tentative D call TRBD2 (5 bases). This CDR3 region has 13 residues. Trimming took 1 base from V and 8 from J, leaving 9 bases between them. CDR1 and CDR2 (germline): SSHAT, FNYEAQ (reference sequence). The CDR3, as DNA: TGTGCCAGCAGCTTAGGGCTAGCCGATGAGCAGTTCTTC. It is translated as CASSLGLADEQFF.

The table lists this clone with many counts. The sample carries other DNA sequences with the same CDR3. The rearrangement joins TRBV5-6 to TRBJ1-5; D remains ambiguous. The V gene's germline CDR1 is SGHDT and CDR2 YYEEEE. The CDR3 runs 14 residues. Trimming removed 0 bases at V and 1 base at J, with 5 bases between. DNA of the CDR3: TGTGCCAGCAGCTTGGAGCGGAGCAATCAGCCCCAGCATTTT. Translating it yields CASSLERSNQPQHF.

The chain's CDR3 is CSVVRRGRETEAFF. The CDR3 DNA sequence: TGCAGCGTTGTCCGAAGGGGAAGGGAAACTGAAGCTTTCTTT. V is TRBV29-1 and J is TRBJ1-1, with D tentatively TRBD1 (5 bases). Per germline, CDR1 SQVTM and CDR2 ANQGSEA. Trimming took off 4 bases at V and 5 bases at J, with 17 bases between the two ends. This CDR3 has 14 residues.

This clone has only a few counts. The J gene is TRBJ1-2, the V gene TRBV5-1; TRBD1 agrees at 7 bases. The ends lost 3 bases at V and 10 bases at J; junction bases unmatched: 9. The CDR3 runs 13 residues. Germline CDR1 SGHRS, CDR2 YFSETQ. CDR3 nucleotide sequence: TGCGCCAGCAGCTCGAAGGGCAGGGGGGTCTACACCTTC. Protein: CASSSKGRGVYTF.

Only a few counts were recorded for this clone. The sample holds other DNA sequences that translate to the same CDR3. V and J are TRBV7-2 and TRBJ1-1; 9 bases line up with TRBD1. Germline loops: CDR1 SGHTA, CDR2 FQGNSA. The CDR3 is 15 amino acids. Trimming took 4 bases from V and 1 from J; bases not matched to a gene: 4. The chain's CDR3 is CASSSRTGENTEAFF. In nucleotides, the CDR3 is TGTGCCAGCAGCTCGCGGACAGGGGAGAACACTGAAGCTTTCTTT. Complete variable domain (other parts from reference TRBV7-2 and TRBJ1-1): GAGVSQSPSNKVTEKGKDVELRCDPISGHTALYWYRQSLGQGLEFLIYFQGNSAPDKSGLPSDRFSAERTGGSVSTLTIQRTQQEDSAVYLCASSSRTGENTEAFFGQGTRLTVV.